This T cell receptor (beta chain) comes out of a study of cytomegalovirus exposure and HLA in healthy donors. Trimming pared 1 base from V and 3 bases from J, leaving 12 bases between. In germline, CDR1 is SNHLY, CDR2 FYNNEI. There are 15 residues in the CDR3. PCR used 60 Vbeta primers and 13 Jbeta primers. Clones were sequenced by immunoSEQ multiplex PCR, and TCRdb holds only the in-frame ones, with some missing. Counted here are some 110,000 clones, about 74% occurring once; the ten biggest clones make up about 4.9%. The V gene is TRBV2, the J gene TRBJ1-1, with D perhaps TRBD1 (5 bases). The sequencing sample was made of PBMCs. The receptor was derived from a man between 25 and 39 years old in good health and CMV-seropositive. Here the CDR3 reads CASSEEVGLYTEAFF. Here the CDR3 DNA reads TGTGCCAGCAGTGAAGAGGTGGGACTTTACACTGAAGCTTTCTTT.